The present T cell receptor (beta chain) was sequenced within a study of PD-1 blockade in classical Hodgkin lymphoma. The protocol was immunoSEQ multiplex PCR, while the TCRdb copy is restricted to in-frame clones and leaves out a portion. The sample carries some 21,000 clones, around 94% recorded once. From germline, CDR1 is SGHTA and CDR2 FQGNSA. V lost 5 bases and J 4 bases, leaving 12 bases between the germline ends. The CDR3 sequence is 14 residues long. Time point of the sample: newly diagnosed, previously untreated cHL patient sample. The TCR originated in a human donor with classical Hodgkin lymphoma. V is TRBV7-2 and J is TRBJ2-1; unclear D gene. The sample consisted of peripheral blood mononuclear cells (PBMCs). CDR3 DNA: TGTGCCAGCAGCCCTCCCCCCGGGTACAATGAGCAGTTCTTC. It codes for CASSPPPGYNEQFF.